This is a list of T cell receptor beta chains from one sample in a study of OX40 agonist ivuxolimab in advanced cancers. Clones were sequenced by immunoSEQ multiplex PCR, and TCRdb holds only the in-frame ones, with some missing. This table has tens of thousands of clones, around nine tenths appearing once. The sample in question was CD4+ or CD8+ T cells sorted from blood, obtained in a trial of the OX40 agonist ivuxolimab. The receptor set was obtained from an adult with an advanced solid tumor such as melanoma, head and neck, liver or kidney cancer. CDR3s include the opening cysteine and the closing phenylalanine or tryptophan. The D gene is left open where the match is weak. Clone sizes are given selectively: once, few, many, or a class where the clone is expanded.

length,size,J,V,D,CDR3,DNA
13,.,TRBJ1-2,TRBV28,.,CASRPWGVRGYTF,TGTGCCAGCAGGCCTTGGGGGGTAAGGGGCTACACCTTC
12,.,TRBJ1-1,TRBV7-2,.,CASNSFGTEAFF,TGTGCCAGCAACAGCTTTGGGACTGAAGCTTTCTTT
15,few,TRBJ1-5,TRBV6-1,.,CASSEGDVSNQPQHF,TGTGCCAGCAGTGAAGGGGACGTAAGCAATCAGCCCCAGCATTTT
16,medium-sized,TRBJ2-1,TRBV2,TRBD2,CASSPQAGGLAGEQFF,TGTGCCAGCAGTCCACAAGCGGGAGGACTGGCGGGCGAGCAGTTCTTC
14,.,TRBJ2-5,TRBV27,.,CASSLSPAQETQYF,TGTGCCAGCAGTTTATCCCCGGCCCAAGAGACCCAGTACTTC
14,.,TRBJ2-2,TRBV5-1,.,CASSLATSSGELFF,TGCGCCAGCAGCTTGGCTACTAGCTCCGGGGAGCTGTTTTTT
15,.,TRBJ2-7,TRBV27,TRBD1,CASSFGQGGTYEQYF,TGTGCCAGCAGTTTTGGACAGGGGGGCACCTACGAGCAGTACTTC
15,.,TRBJ1-1,TRBV5-4,.,CASSLELFMNTEAFF,TGTGCCAGCAGCTTGGAACTGTTCATGAACACTGAAGCTTTCTTT
12,once,TRBJ1-1,TRBV18,.,CASSPLTSEAFF,TGTGCCAGCTCACCATTAACTTCTGAAGCTTTCTTT
21,.,TRBJ2-2,TRBV28,TRBD2,CASSPTGTSGRNLLWTGELFF,TGTGCCAGCAGTCCAACCGGGACTAGCGGGAGAAATCTGTTATGGACCGGGGAGCTGTTTTTT
15,.,TRBJ1-1,TRBV6-1,TRBD1,CASSILTGEATEAFF,TGTGCCAGCAGTATCTTGACAGGGGAGGCCACTGAAGCTTTCTTT
15,.,TRBJ2-5,TRBV7-2,TRBD2,CASSPGGRGQETQYF,TGTGCCAGCAGCCCCGGGGGGAGGGGACAAGAGACCCAGTACTTC
12,once,TRBJ1-2,TRBV29-1,.,CSVEDLPGGYTF,TGCAGCGTTGAAGATCTTCCGGGGGGCTACACCTTC
15,.,TRBJ2-7,TRBV5-1,.,CASSLAAGPVYEQYF,TGCGCCAGCAGCTTGGCCGCAGGGCCCGTCTACGAGCAGTACTTC
12,.,TRBJ1-2,TRBV27,.,CASSRPGGGYTF,TGTGCCAGCAGTAGGCCGGGCGGCGGCTACACCTTC
13,once,TRBJ1-1,TRBV28,.,CASSYRVIFEAFF,TGTGCCAGCAGCTACCGGGTCATCTTTGAAGCTTTCTTT
14,.,TRBJ1-2,TRBV27,TRBD1,CASSDPGTGGLITF,TGTGCCAGCAGTGACCCCGGTACAGGGGGGCTTATCACCTTC
16,.,TRBJ2-1,TRBV15,TRBD2,CATSRGTSGAYNEQFF,TGTGCCACCAGCAGAGGGACTAGCGGGGCCTACAATGAGCAGTTCTTC
14,once,TRBJ2-7,TRBV4-1,TRBD1,CASSRDRVFNEQYF,TGCGCCAGCAGCCGCGACAGGGTCTTTAACGAGCAGTACTTC
13,.,TRBJ2-1,TRBV7-2,.,CASSWIADNEQFF,TGTGCCAGCAGCTGGATAGCGGACAATGAGCAGTTCTTC
14,.,TRBJ2-3,TRBV19,TRBD1,CASRNTGVTDTQYF,TGTGCCAGTAGAAATACAGGGGTCACAGATACGCAGTATTTT
13,.,TRBJ2-7,TRBV6-5,.,CASSYRASYEQYF,TGTGCCAGCAGTTACAGGGCGAGCTACGAGCAGTACTTC
13,.,TRBJ2-3,TRBV7-2,.,CASSPYSTDTQYF,TGTGCCAGCAGCCCGTACAGCACAGATACGCAGTATTTT
16,.,TRBJ2-3,TRBV5-1,TRBD2,CASSLEGGRARDTQYF,TGCGCCAGCAGCCTGGAAGGTGGGAGGGCCAGAGATACGCAGTATTTT
15,.,TRBJ2-4,TRBV7-9,TRBD1,CASSLGTGGENIQYF,TGTGCCAGCAGCTTAGGGACAGGGGGCGAAAACATTCAGTACTTC
13,.,TRBJ2-1,TRBV5-1,TRBD2,CASRTSGYNEQFF,TGCGCCAGTCGGACTAGCGGCTACAATGAGCAGTTCTTC